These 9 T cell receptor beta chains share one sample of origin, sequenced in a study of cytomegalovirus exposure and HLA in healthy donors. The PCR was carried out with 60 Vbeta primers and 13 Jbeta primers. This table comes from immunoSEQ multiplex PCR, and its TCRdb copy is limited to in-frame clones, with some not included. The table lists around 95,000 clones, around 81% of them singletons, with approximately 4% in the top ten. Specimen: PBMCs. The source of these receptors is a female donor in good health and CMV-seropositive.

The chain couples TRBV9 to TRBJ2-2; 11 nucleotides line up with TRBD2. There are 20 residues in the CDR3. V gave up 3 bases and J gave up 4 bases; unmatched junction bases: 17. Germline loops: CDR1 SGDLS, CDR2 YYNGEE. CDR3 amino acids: CASSGRGTSGTRGGTGELFF. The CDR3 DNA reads TGTGCCAGCAGCGGCCGGGGGACTAGCGGTACCCGAGGGGGCACCGGGGAGCTGTTTTTT.

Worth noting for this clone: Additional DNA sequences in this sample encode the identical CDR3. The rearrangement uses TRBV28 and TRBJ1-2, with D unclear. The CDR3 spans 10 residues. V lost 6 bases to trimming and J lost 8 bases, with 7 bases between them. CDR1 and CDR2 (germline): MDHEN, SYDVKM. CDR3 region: CASRRGGYTF. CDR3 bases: TGTGCCAGCAGGCGGGGAGGCTACACCTTC.

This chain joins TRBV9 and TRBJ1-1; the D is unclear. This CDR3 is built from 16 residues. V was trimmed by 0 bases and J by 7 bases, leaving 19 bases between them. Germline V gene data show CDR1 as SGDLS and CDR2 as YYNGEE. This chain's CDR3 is CASSVASGPLGFEAFF. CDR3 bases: TGTGCCAGCAGCGTAGCTTCAGGCCCCCTGGGCTTTGAAGCTTTCTTT. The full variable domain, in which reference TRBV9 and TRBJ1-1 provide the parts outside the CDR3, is DSGVTQTPKHLITATGQRVTLRCSPRSGDLSVYWYQQSLDQGLQFLIQYYNGEERAKGNILERFSAQQFPDLHSELNLSSLELGDSALYFCASSVASGPLGFEAFFGQGTRLTVV.

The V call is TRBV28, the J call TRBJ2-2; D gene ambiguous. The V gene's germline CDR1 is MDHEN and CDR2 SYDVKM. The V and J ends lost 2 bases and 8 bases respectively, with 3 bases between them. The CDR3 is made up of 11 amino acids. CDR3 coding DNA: TGTGCCAGCAGTTTAATAGGGGAGCTGTTTTTT. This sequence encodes CASSLIGELFF.

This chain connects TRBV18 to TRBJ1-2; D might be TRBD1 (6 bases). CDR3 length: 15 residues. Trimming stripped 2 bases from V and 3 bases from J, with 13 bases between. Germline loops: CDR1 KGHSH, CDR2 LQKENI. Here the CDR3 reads CASSPNTGTYYGYTF. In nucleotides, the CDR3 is TGTGCCAGCTCACCAAACACAGGGACATACTATGGCTACACCTTC.

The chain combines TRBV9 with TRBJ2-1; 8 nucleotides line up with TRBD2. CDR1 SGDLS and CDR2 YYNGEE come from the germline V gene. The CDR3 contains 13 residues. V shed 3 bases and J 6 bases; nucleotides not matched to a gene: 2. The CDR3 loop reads CASSAGGGNEQFF. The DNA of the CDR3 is TGTGCCAGCAGCGCCGGGGGGGGCAATGAGCAGTTCTTC.

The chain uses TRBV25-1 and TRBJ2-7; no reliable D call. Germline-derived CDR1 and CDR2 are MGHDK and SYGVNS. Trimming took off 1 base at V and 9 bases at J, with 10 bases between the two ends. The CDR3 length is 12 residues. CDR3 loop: CASSESSAGQYF. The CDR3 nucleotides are TGTGCCAGCAGTGAATCCAGCGCCGGGCAGTACTTC.

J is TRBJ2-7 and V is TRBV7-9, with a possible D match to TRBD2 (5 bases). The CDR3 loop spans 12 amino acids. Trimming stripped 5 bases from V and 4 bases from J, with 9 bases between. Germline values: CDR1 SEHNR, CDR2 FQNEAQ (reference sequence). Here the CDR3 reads CASSPEAYEQYF. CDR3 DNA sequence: TGTGCCAGCAGCCCGGAGGCTTACGAGCAGTACTTC.

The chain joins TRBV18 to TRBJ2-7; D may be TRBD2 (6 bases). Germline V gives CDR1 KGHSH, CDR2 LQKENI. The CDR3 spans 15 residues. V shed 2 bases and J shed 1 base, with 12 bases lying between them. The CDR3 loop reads CASSPVGLGSYEQYF. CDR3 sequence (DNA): TGTGCCAGCTCACCAGTGGGACTCGGGTCCTACGAGCAGTACTTC.